Listed below are T cell receptor beta chains from one sample, sequenced in a study of regulatory T cells in long-lasting Graves disease. TCRdb independently ran MiXCR on the multiplex PCR reads; one entry per CDR3 protein. The table shows around 480,000 distinct CDR3 sequences, with around 15% occurring only once. These data also formed part of another study, on T cells in Graves' hyperthyroidism and ophthalmopathy.

The sequencing here drew on peripheral blood mononuclear cells (PBMCs), taken at new diagnosis, from a patient treated with antithyroid drugs. These receptors all come from a man aged 40-49 years with Graves disease. Both conserved end residues are part of each CDR3. The D gene is left open where the match is weak. Size values are once, few and many counts, or a class for expanded clones, and some rows have none.

d_call clone_size j_call v_call cdr3_aa cdr3_nt
. many TRBJ2-7 TRBV6-7 CASSYLSTGTTYEQYF TGTGCCAGCAGTTACCTAAGTACCGGGACAACCTACGAGCAGTACTTC
. once TRBJ2-7 TRBV19 CASDRGGGEQYF TGTGCCAGTGATAGAGGGGGTGGTGAGCAGTACTTC
TRBD1 many TRBJ2-7 TRBV20-1 CSARTGHLYEQYF TGCAGTGCCAGGACAGGGCATCTTTACGAGCAGTACTTC
. . TRBJ1-1 TRBV3-1 CASSTLGGNTEAFF TGTGCCAGCAGTACCCTCGGAGGGAACACTGAAGCTTTCTTT
TRBD2 many TRBJ2-2 TRBV11-1 CASRPPGLGTGELFF TGTGCCAGCAGGCCCCCGGGACTAGGCACCGGGGAGCTGTTTTTT
. . TRBJ1-5 TRBV6-2/TRBV6-3 CATKRPRRGQPQHF TGTGCCACCAAGAGACCCCGAAGGGGTCAGCCCCAGCATTTT
. many TRBJ2-1 TRBV29-1 CSVVQNYNEQFF TGCAGCGTTGTTCAAAACTACAATGAGCAGTTCTTC
. many TRBJ1-6 TRBV28 CASSLSEGRESPLHF TGTGCCAGCAGTTTATCGGAGGGGCGGGAGTCACCCCTCCACTTT
TRBD1 . TRBJ1-1 TRBV9 CASSVESGGVASEAFF TGTGCCAGCAGCGTAGAGTCAGGGGGAGTAGCGTCTGAAGCTTTCTTT
. many TRBJ1-1 TRBV5-1 CASSFMADMNTEAFF TGCGCCAGCAGCTTTATGGCAGATATGAACACTGAAGCTTTCTTT
. many TRBJ2-1 TRBV5-1 CASSFGASYNEQFF TGCGCCAGCAGCTTTGGAGCCTCCTACAATGAGCAGTTCTTC
. many TRBJ2-7 TRBV6-1 CASSVVPGEVYEQYF TGTGCCAGCAGTGTGGTGCCAGGGGAGGTTTACGAGCAGTACTTC
. . TRBJ2-5 TRBV6-2/TRBV6-3 CASSSTAQETQYF TGTGCCAGCAGCTCTACAGCACAAGAGACCCAGTACTTC
. many TRBJ2-3 TRBV28 CASSLRGGGHTDTQYF TGTGCCAGCAGTTTACGGGGTGGAGGTCACACAGATACGCAGTATTTT
TRBD1 . TRBJ2-6 TRBV30 CAWGTAGANVLTF TGTGCCTGGGGGACAGCTGGGGCCAACGTCCTGACTTTC
. many TRBJ2-7 TRBV30 CAWSVGTGVIHF TGTGCCTGGAGTGTAGGGACCGGGGTAATACATTTC
TRBD2 . TRBJ2-1 TRBV5-4 CASSLSGRFEQFF TGTGCCAGCAGCTTGAGCGGGAGGTTTGAGCAGTTCTTC
. . TRBJ1-1 TRBV3-1 CASSQIQGTEAFF TGTGCCAGCAGCCAAATACAGGGAACTGAAGCTTTCTTT
TRBD1 few TRBJ2-3 TRBV12-3/TRBV12-4 CASSLSRQGAGDTQYF TGTGCCAGCAGTTTATCCCGACAGGGGGCAGGAGATACGCAGTATTTT
. many TRBJ2-7 TRBV5-1 CASGSKDEQYF TGCGCCAGCGGTTCGAAGGACGAGCAGTACTTC
TRBD2 many TRBJ2-3 TRBV12-3/TRBV12-4 CASSRGGGDTQYF TGTGCCAGCAGCCGGGGGGGGGGTGATACGCAGTATTTT
TRBD1 many TRBJ2-7 TRBV29-1 CSVSGDRETYEQYF TGCAGCGTTTCCGGGGACAGGGAAACCTACGAGCAGTACTTC
. few TRBJ2-7 TRBV6-1 CASSVDPGFEQYF TGTGCCAGCAGTGTCGACCCGGGGTTCGAGCAGTACTTC
TRBD2 . TRBJ2-1 TRBV20-1 CSARVAGLYNEQFF TGCAGTGCTAGAGTAGCGGGGCTGTACAATGAGCAGTTCTTC
. . TRBJ2-3 TRBV24-1 CATSPDGGADTQYF TGTGCCACCAGTCCGGACGGCGGGGCAGATACGCAGTATTTT
TRBD2 many TRBJ2-1 TRBV7-9 CASSVTGLAANEQFF TGTGCCAGCAGCGTAACCGGACTAGCGGCTAATGAGCAGTTCTTC
. many TRBJ2-7 TRBV6-2/TRBV6-3 CASRDGYYEQYF TGTGCCAGCCGGGACGGTTACTACGAGCAGTACTTC
TRBD2 many TRBJ2-7 TRBV20-1 CSAIELASYEQYF TGCAGTGCTATCGAACTAGCGTCCTACGAGCAGTACTTC
. many TRBJ2-7 TRBV27 CASSLKQDSEQYF TGTGCCAGCAGTTTAAAACAAGACAGCGAGCAGTACTTC
TRBD2 . TRBJ2-4 TRBV12-3/TRBV12-4 CASSPGTSGKNIQYF TGTGCCAGCAGTCCCGGGACTAGCGGGAAAAACATTCAGTACTTC
. . TRBJ2-7 TRBV6-2/TRBV6-3 CASSQSWKVYEQHF TGTGCCAGCAGCCAGTCTTGGAAGGTCTACGAGCAGCACTTC
TRBD2 many TRBJ2-3 TRBV28 CASSSVGLARVVTQYF TGTGCCAGCAGCTCTGTCGGACTAGCGCGGGTGGTTACGCAGTATTTT
. many TRBJ2-5 TRBV3-1 CASSQGDLERETQYF TGTGCCAGCAGCCAAGGGGACTTGGAGCGGGAGACCCAGTACTTC
TRBD1 few TRBJ2-7 TRBV7-9 CASSHPGTGDHEQYF TGTGCCAGCAGCCATCCTGGGACAGGGGACCACGAGCAGTACTTC
TRBD1 few TRBJ1-1 TRBV5-1 CASSLAGQTEASF TGCGCCAGCAGCTTGGCGGGACAGACAGAAGCTTCCTTT
TRBD2 . TRBJ2-1 TRBV6-2/TRBV6-3 CASTPGTSVTGNEQFF TGTGCCAGCACTCCAGGGACTAGCGTCACGGGGAATGAGCAGTTCTTC
. many TRBJ1-1 TRBV19 CASSRDRNTEAFF TGTGCCAGCAGCCGAGACAGGAACACTGAAGCTTTCTTT
TRBD2 few TRBJ2-5 TRBV24-1 CATSPTSGRGETQYF TGTGCCACCAGTCCCACTAGCGGGAGGGGAGAGACCCAGTACTTC
TRBD1 . TRBJ2-5 TRBV6-5 CASSYPGGGQETQYF TGTGCCAGCAGTTATCCAGGGGGCGGCCAAGAGACCCAGTACTTC
. many TRBJ2-1 TRBV5-1 CASSPGTQNEQFF TGCGCCAGCAGCCCCGGGACTCAAAATGAGCAGTTCTTC
TRBD1 many TRBJ2-7 TRBV11-2 CATSWGTATYEQYF TGTGCCACCTCTTGGGGGACAGCTACCTACGAGCAGTACTTC
. many TRBJ2-7 TRBV5-1 CASSLSTVPRSSYEQYF TGCGCCAGCAGCTTGTCGACGGTTCCCAGGAGCTCCTACGAGCAGTACTTC
TRBD2 many TRBJ2-3 TRBV12-3/TRBV12-4 CASSAMGLAATDTQYF TGTGCCAGCAGTGCTATGGGACTAGCGGCAACAGATACGCAGTATTTT
. . TRBJ1-1 TRBV3-1 CASSQGGVASEAFF TGTGCCAGCAGCCAAGGGGGGGTCGCCTCAGAAGCTTTCTTT
. few TRBJ1-1 TRBV7-9 CASSPITRPVTEAFF TGTGCCAGCAGCCCCATCACCCGGCCAGTCACTGAAGCTTTCTTT
TRBD2 . TRBJ2-1 TRBV27 CASRPTSGDEQFF TGTGCCAGCAGGCCGACTAGCGGGGATGAGCAGTTCTTC
TRBD2 . TRBJ2-7 TRBV9 CASSAQAGAYEQYF TGTGCCAGCAGCGCCCAGGCGGGAGCGTACGAGCAGTACTTC
. . TRBJ1-2 TRBV25-1 CASKGPGTYGYTF TGTGCCAGCAAGGGGCCGGGGACCTATGGCTACACCTTC
. . TRBJ2-6 TRBV20-1 CSAIVSSGANVLTF TGCAGTGCCATCGTGAGCTCTGGGGCCAACGTCCTGACTTTC
. many TRBJ1-5 TRBV12-3/TRBV12-4 CASRPTGTGQPQHF TGTGCCAGCAGACCTACAGGGACCGGTCAGCCCCAGCATTTT
TRBD1 many TRBJ2-7 TRBV2 CASSVDRWDEQYF TGTGCCAGCAGTGTGGACAGGTGGGACGAGCAGTACTTC
. many TRBJ1-1 TRBV10-3 CAISDASGTFNTEAFF TGTGCCATCAGTGACGCCTCGGGAACCTTCAACACTGAAGCTTTCTTT
TRBD1 . TRBJ2-3 TRBV7-3 CASSLQGSPSTDTQYF TGTGCCAGCAGCCTACAGGGGAGTCCTAGCACAGATACGCAGTATTTT